The 27 T cell receptor beta chains reported below all come from one sample, sequenced in a study of neurological immune-mediated disorders. Time point given: longitudinal time-point 2. Each CDR3 protein gets one entry after TCRdb re-called the 5' RACE reads with MiXCR. The sample includes about 90,000 distinct CDR3 sequences, under 15% seen only once; the top ten take roughly 5%. Sequencing input: PBMCs. These receptors were collected from a female donor with HTLV-1-associated myelopathy (HAM/TSP).

The rearrangement uses TRBV29-1 and TRBJ2-7; TRBD2 matches 11 bases. CDR3 length equals 13 residues. Germline-derived CDR1 and CDR2 are SQVTM and ANQGSEA. V shed 6 bases, J shed 2 bases, and the junction held 3 bases outside the gene matches. The CDR3 DNA reads as TGCAGCGTCTTGACTAGCGGGGCCTACGAGCAGTACTTC. Amino acids: CSVLTSGAYEQYF.

This clonotype was recorded many times. V usage is TRBV2 and J usage is TRBJ2-1; D uncertain. This CDR3 comprises 12 residues. Trimming took 4 bases from V and 7 from J, leaving 8 bases between them. The germline gives CDR1 SNHLY, CDR2 FYNNEI. The CDR3 DNA reads TGTGCCAGCAGTGGAGACGGGAATGAGCAGTTCTTC. Translated, it gives CASSGDGNEQFF.

Many counts were recorded for this clonotype. The chain combines TRBV20-1 with TRBJ2-7, with 11 bases aligning to TRBD1. CDR3 length: 14 amino acids. The germline V gene has CDR1 DFQATT and CDR2 SNEGSKA (reference sequence). After removal of 6 bases from V and 2 bases from J, the junction contained 6 bases not matched to a gene. CDR3 loop: CSAEDRGPTYEQYF. CDR3 coding DNA: TGCAGTGCGGAGGACAGGGGGCCTACCTACGAGCAGTACTTC.

This clonotype was recorded many times. V usage is TRBV6-2 or TRBV6-3 and J usage is TRBJ1-5; TRBD1 agrees at 7 bases. The ends lost 6 bases at V and 5 bases at J; junction bases unmatched: 7. Germline values: CDR1 MNHEY, CDR2 SVGEGT. The CDR3 contains 14 residues. CDR3 in amino acids: CASRLQGLHQPQHF. The CDR3 DNA reads as TGTGCCAGCAGATTACAGGGGCTCCATCAGCCCCAGCATTTT.

This clonotype was seen at least ten times. The chain employs TRBV28 and TRBJ2-5, with D perhaps matching TRBD2 (5 bases). The length of the CDR3 is 12 residues. With 4 bases removed from V and 3 bases from J, the gap between germline ends came to 6 bases. The germline CDR1 and CDR2 sequences are MDHEN and SYDVKM. In DNA, the CDR3 is TGTGCCAGCAGTTCCGGGGAAGAGACCCAGTACTTC. It translates to CASSSGEETQYF.

This chain links TRBV12-3 or TRBV12-4 with TRBJ2-1, with D uncertain. Trimming cost V 1 base and J 9 bases, with 10 bases left between them. This CDR3 has 13 amino acids. CDR3 in amino acids: CASSLGVVPEQFF. CDR3 DNA: TGTGCCAGCAGTTTAGGGGTAGTTCCTGAGCAGTTCTTC.

This clonotype occurred many times. V and J are TRBV28 and TRBJ2-3; D perhaps matches TRBD2 (5 bases). The CDR3 sequence is 17 residues long. CDR1 is MDHEN and CDR2 is SYDVKM in the germline V gene. V lost 4 bases to trimming and J lost 0 bases, with 17 bases between them. In DNA, the CDR3 is TGTGCCAGCAGTTCCCTACACTATAGCGTGAGCACAGATACGCAGTATTTT. This gives the protein CASSSLHYSVSTDTQYF.

This clonotype appeared many times. This chain links TRBV6-5 with TRBJ2-2; D could derive from TRBD1 or TRBD2 (5 bases each). This CDR3 region has 14 residues. The ends were cut back, 5 bases at V and 4 bases at J, with 11 bases in the middle. Germline lookup yields CDR1 MNHEY and CDR2 SVGAGI. As DNA, the CDR3 is TGTGCCAGCAGTACCGGGACGTTCACCGGGGAGCTGTTTTTT. Its protein is CASSTGTFTGELFF.

This clonotype came up many times. The V gene is TRBV5-6, the J gene TRBJ1-2; 12 nucleotides align to TRBD1. V lost 2 bases and J lost 8; bases outside the gene matches: 4. The germline V gene encodes CDR1 SGHDT and CDR2 YYEEEE. The CDR3 is 14 amino acids. CDR3 bases: TGTGCCAGCAGCTTCCCCGGGACAGGGGGCGGCTACACCTTC. It specifies CASSFPGTGGGYTF.

This clonotype has ten or more counts. The rearrangement joins TRBV5-1 to TRBJ2-3, with a weak D call TRBD1 (6 bases). Germline V gene sequence: CDR1 SGHRS, CDR2 YFSETQ. This CDR3 spans 14 amino acids. V was pared by 0 bases and J by 6 bases, with 11 bases between. CDR3 residues: CASSLEGQGDTQYF. The CDR3 DNA follows: TGCGCCAGCAGCTTGGAAGGTCAGGGGGATACGCAGTATTTT.

This chain joins TRBV9 and TRBJ2-6; D call uncertain. The V end was cut by 4 bases, the J end by 0 bases, with 11 bases between. Germline CDR1 SGDLS, CDR2 YYNGEE. The CDR3 runs 16 residues. In DNA, the CDR3 is TGTGCCAGCAGCCCCCGGGCAGGCTCTGGGGCCAACGTCCTGACTTTC. Its protein is CASSPRAGSGANVLTF.

This clonotype was observed at least ten times. The chain employs TRBV5-1 and TRBJ2-3; TRBD2 might be the D (6 bases). Trimming cost V 5 bases and J 6 bases, with 19 bases left between them. Germline loops: CDR1 SGHRS, CDR2 YFSETQ. This CDR3 spans 15 amino acids. CDR3 loop: CASRGTSLLLDTQYF. DNA of the CDR3: TGCGCCAGCAGGGGGACTTCCCTTCTGCTGGATACGCAGTATTTT. Together with reference TRBV5-1 and TRBJ2-3, the CDR3 gives the full variable domain: KAGVTQTPRYLIKTRGQQVTLSCSPISGHRSVSWYQQTPGQGLQFLFEYFSETQRNKGNFPGRFSGRQFSNSRSEMNVSTLELGDSALYLCASRGTSLLLDTQYFGPGTRLTVL.

This clonotype showed up many times. This chain uses TRBV2 with TRBJ1-2, with no clear D. With 2 bases removed from V and 4 bases from J, the gap between germline ends came to 14 bases. The germline CDR1 and CDR2 sequences are SNHLY and FYNNEI. The CDR3 sequence is 15 residues long. CDR3 region: CASSEFRGRPYGYTF. CDR3 nucleotides: TGTGCCAGCAGTGAATTTCGTGGACGTCCCTATGGCTACACCTTC.

Ten or more counts support this clonotype. This chain joins TRBV30 and TRBJ2-1, with a tentative D call TRBD2 (6 bases). The length of the CDR3 is 15 residues. The ends were cut back, 7 bases at V and 9 bases at J, with 25 bases in the middle. Looked up from germline, CDR1 is GTSNPN and CDR2 is SVGIG (reference sequence). The CDR3 region has the DNA TGTGCCTCCCGGATCCCTCGAGGCGCAGCGGGTGAGCAGTTCTTC. Protein product: CASRIPRGAAGEQFF.

Many counts were recorded for this clonotype. The J gene is TRBJ1-2, the V gene TRBV20-1; D unresolved. CDR1 is DFQATT and CDR2 is SNEGSKA in the germline V gene (reference sequence). Trimming left V 0 bases short and J 4 bases short, with 12 bases between. The CDR3 contains 14 residues. CDR3 amino acids: CSARDRRYAYGYTF. CDR3 bases: TGCAGTGCTAGAGATCGGAGGTATGCCTATGGCTACACCTTC.

This clonotype has a count of ten or more. V usage is TRBV20-1 and J usage is TRBJ2-3; 8 nucleotides align to TRBD2. With 1 base clipped from V and 6 bases from J, the junction kept 9 bases outside the gene matches. Germline V CDR1 and CDR2: DFQATT, SNEGSKA (reference sequence). This CDR3 has 15 amino acids. In nucleotides, the CDR3 is TGCAGTGCTAGAGCGCTAACTAGCGGTCCGGATACGCAGTATTTT. Translated: CSARALTSGPDTQYF.

Ten or more counts support this clonotype. The rearrangement links TRBV24-1 to TRBJ2-7, with D possibly called TRBD1 or TRBD2 (5 bases each). Per the germline V gene, CDR1 is KGHDR and CDR2 is SFDVKD. This CDR3 spans 18 amino acids. The ends were cut back, 3 bases at V and 6 bases at J, with 26 bases in the middle. The DNA for the CDR3 is TGTGCCACCAGTGATCCCTCGAACCGGGACCAACATGGTCCCGAGCAGTACTTC. Translated: CATSDPSNRDQHGPEQYF.

This clonotype came up a few times. The chain couples TRBV9 to TRBJ2-5; 9 nucleotides agree with TRBD1. Germline V lookup: CDR1 SGDLS, CDR2 YYNGEE. This CDR3 is 16 amino acids long. The junction had 7 bases not matched to a gene; V was cut back by 0 bases and J by 4 bases. Here the CDR3 DNA reads TGTGCCAGCAGCGTAGACAGGGGGCGCCGCGGAGAGACCCAGTACTTC. This sequence encodes CASSVDRGRRGETQYF.

This clonotype was detected many times. The limits of the CDR3 on the DNA are not certain, so only TCRdb's listed CDR3 is given. The rearrangement joins TRBV28 to TRBJ1-1; the table's D call, TRBD1, has no DNA check behind it. Germline values: CDR1 MDHEN, CDR2 SYDVKM. The CDR3 is 14 amino acids long, termini counted. The CDR3 sequence: CASSSSGQGTEAFF.

This sequence joins TRBV7-2 and TRBJ2-6; 7 bases line up with TRBD1. This CDR3 spans 15 amino acids. The germline V gene has CDR1 SGHTA and CDR2 FQGNSA. V was clipped by 4 bases and J by 2 bases; unmatched bases: 2. This chain's CDR3 is CASSSTGAGANVLTF. CDR3 nucleotides: TGTGCCAGCAGCTCAACAGGGGCTGGGGCCAACGTCCTGACTTTC.

This chain uses TRBV7-2 with TRBJ2-7; D remains ambiguous. Trimming pared 5 bases from V and 3 bases from J, leaving 11 bases between. The CDR3 is 13 amino acids. Germline CDR1 and CDR2: SGHTA and FQGNSA. In DNA, the CDR3 is TGTGCCAGCAGCCCGTCTACCAGCTACGAGCAGTACTTC. Residues: CASSPSTSYEQYF.

This clonotype appeared many times. The rearrangement uses TRBV7-9 and TRBJ2-1, with TRBD1 as a possible D gene (6 bases). The CDR3 is 13 amino acids. The germline gives CDR1 SEHNR, CDR2 FQNEAQ (reference sequence). Trimming took 6 bases from V and 9 from J, leaving 15 bases between them. The CDR3 coding sequence is TGTGCCAGCAGACCCAACAGGGCTGGTGAGCAGTTCTTC. It encodes CASRPNRAGEQFF.

This clonotype was found a few times. This may stem from a read error, because a much larger clone lies one nucleotide away. The rearrangement links TRBV29-1 to TRBJ1-2; a possible D gene is TRBD1 (5 bases). The length of the CDR3 is 12 residues. Germline V lookup: CDR1 SQVTM, CDR2 ANQGSEA. The CDR3 DNA sequence: TGCAGCATTGATTGGGGACACTATGGCTACACCTTC. Translating gives CSIDWGHYGYTF. Complete variable domain (other parts from reference TRBV29-1 and TRBJ1-2): SAVISQKPSRDICQRGTSLTIQCQVDSQVTMMFWYRQQPGQSLTLIATANQGSEATYESGFVIDKFPISRPNLTFSTLTVSNMSPEDSSIYLCSIDWGHYGYTFGSGTRLTVV.

This clonotype was recorded many times. V gene TRBV5-1 combines with J gene TRBJ2-3, with D perhaps matching TRBD1 (6 bases). The CDR3 spans 16 residues. CDR1 and CDR2 from the germline V gene are SGHRS and YFSETQ. V was pared by 0 bases and J by 6 bases, with 17 bases between. The CDR3 bases are TGCGCCAGCAGCTTGGGGGGGCTGACAGGCGGCGATACGCAGTATTTT. Translating gives CASSLGGLTGGDTQYF.

The sample holds many counts of this clonotype. The chain is built from TRBV25-1 and TRBJ2-5; no firm D call. Germline V lookup: CDR1 MGHDK, CDR2 SYGVNS. The CDR3 spans 15 residues. V was cut by 4 bases and J by 2 bases, with 14 bases left in between. The CDR3 DNA reads as TGTGCCAGCAGTGTAGGCCAGGCTAAACAAGAGACCCAGTACTTC. This encodes CASSVGQAKQETQYF.

This clonotype has a count of ten or more. This sequence joins TRBV9 and TRBJ1-1, with TRBD1 matching 9 bases. This CDR3 spans 14 amino acids. Germline values: CDR1 SGDLS, CDR2 YYNGEE. The V gene end was trimmed by 3 bases and the J gene end by 4 bases; junction bases not matched to a gene: 4. Here the CDR3 DNA reads TGTGCCAGCAGCGCCACGACAGGGGGCACTGAAGCTTTCTTT. This codes for CASSATTGGTEAFF.

The table lists this clonotype with many counts. The CDR3 DNA reads TGTGCCAGCAGTTACGGTCGGCAGGGGTACGAGCAGTACTTC. Protein sequence: CASSYGRQGYEQYF. The chain links TRBV6-5 to TRBJ2-7; the D gene is possibly TRBD1 (6 bases). V lost 2 bases and J 4 bases, leaving 12 bases between the germline ends. Looked up from germline, CDR1 is MNHEY and CDR2 is SVGAGI. This CDR3 has 14 amino acids.